This T cell receptor beta chain stems from a study of spatial heterogeneity in lung cancer. Germline-derived CDR1 and CDR2 are ENHRY and SYGVKD. The CDR3 consists of 15 residues. The trim removed 8 bases at V and 2 bases at J, leaving 11 bases unmatched. Study-wide points: Estimation of coverage gave values of around 7% for alpha and approximately 12% for beta chains in tumor T cells. The number of expanded tumor alpha and beta chains correlated with mutation number.

This clonotype was counted at least ten times. Its antigen remains unidentified. TCRdb fed the 5' RACE reads into MiXCR, producing one record per CDR3 protein. The sample yields roughly 18,000 distinct CDR3 sequences, 7% to 7.5% seen once. As for time point: sample taken at primary tumor resection. Whole RNA came from tumor, nontumor lung or frozen PBMC and was sequenced without being sorted. This TCR came from a female donor with early-stage non-small cell lung cancer. The V gene is TRBV10-3, the J gene TRBJ2-7; 8 nucleotides match TRBD2. Source: lung tumor tissue, taken at surgery. The CDR3 bases are TGTGCCATCCGCGAGGGGCCAGCGGGGGCCTACGAGCAGTACTTC. Amino acids: CAIREGPAGAYEQYF.